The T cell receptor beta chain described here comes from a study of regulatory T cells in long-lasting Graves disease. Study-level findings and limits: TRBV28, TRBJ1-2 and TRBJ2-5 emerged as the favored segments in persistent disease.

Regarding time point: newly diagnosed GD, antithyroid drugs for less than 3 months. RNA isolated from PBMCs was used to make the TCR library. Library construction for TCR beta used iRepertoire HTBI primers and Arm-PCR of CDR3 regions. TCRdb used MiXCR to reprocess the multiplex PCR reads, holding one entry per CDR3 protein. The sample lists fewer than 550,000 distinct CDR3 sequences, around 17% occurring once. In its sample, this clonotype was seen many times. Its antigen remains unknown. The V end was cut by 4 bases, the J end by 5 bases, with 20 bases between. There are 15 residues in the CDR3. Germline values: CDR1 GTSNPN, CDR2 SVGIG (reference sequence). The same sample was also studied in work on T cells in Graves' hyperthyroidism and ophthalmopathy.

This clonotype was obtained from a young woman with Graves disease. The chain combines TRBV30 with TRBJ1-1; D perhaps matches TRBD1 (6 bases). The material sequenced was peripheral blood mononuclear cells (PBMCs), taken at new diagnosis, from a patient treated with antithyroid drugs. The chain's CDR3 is CAWTNLGTLDTEAFF. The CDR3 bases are TGTGCCTGGACCAACCTAGGGACACTGGATACTGAAGCTTTCTTT. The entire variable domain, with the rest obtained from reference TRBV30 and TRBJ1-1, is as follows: SQTIHQWPATLVQPVGSPLSLECTVEGTSNPNLYWYRQAAGRGLQLLFYSVGIGQISSEVPQNLSASRPQDRQFILSSKKLLLSDSGFYLCAWTNLGTLDTEAFFGQGTRLTVV.